This T cell receptor beta chain was obtained from a study of blood T cell repertoires in COVID-19. Study-level information: In each case, the material was cDNA or gDNA derived from T cells, B-cell-depleted T cells, or PBMCs.

Assay used: immunoSEQ multiplex PCR; TCRdb lists only in-frame clones, some missing. The sample holds under 250,000 clones, 86% seen once. The V gene lost 1 base and the J gene lost 4 bases, with 8 bases spanning the gap. The CDR3 spans 14 residues. Germline CDR1 LNHDA, CDR2 SQIVND (reference sequence). The chain is built from TRBV19 and TRBJ1-5; D unclear. The specimen sequenced was peripheral blood. This TCR derives from a man aged 55 to 70 with acute or convalescent COVID-19. The CDR3 DNA reads TGTGCCAGTAGTATAGCCAGTATGAATCAGCCCCAGCATTTT. Translating gives CASSIASMNQPQHF. The full variable domain, rest sourced from reference TRBV19 and TRBJ1-5, is DGGITQSPKYLFRKEGQNVTLSCEQNLNHDAMYWYRQDPGQGLRLIYYSQIVNDFQKGDIAEGYSVSREKKESFPLTVTSAQKNPTAFYLCASSIASMNQPQHFGDGTRLSIL.